These 28 T cell receptor beta chains were sequenced from one sample in a study of shared clonotypes between healthy human individuals. Profiled with immunoSEQ multiplex PCR; TCRdb holds only in-frame clones, not every one. The repertoire holds about 2 million clones, with roughly 96% as singletons. The sequenced material came from naive CD4+ T cells sorted from blood. Subset reported: CD45RA+ positively selected. These receptors originate from a man aged 18 to 29 in good health.

This chain joins TRBV18 and TRBJ2-1, with 10 bases that match TRBD2. The CDR3 sequence is 16 residues long. The germline CDR1 and CDR2 sequences are KGHSH and LQKENI. V lost 3 bases and J lost 8; bases outside the gene matches: 10. Here the CDR3 reads CASSPLQAGGSDEQFF. Here the CDR3 DNA reads TGTGCCAGCTCACCCTTACAAGCGGGAGGGTCGGATGAGCAGTTCTTC.

This chain links TRBV6-1 with TRBJ1-5, with D possibly TRBD1 on 6 matching bases. CDR3 size: 17 residues. V was pared by 4 bases and J by 0 bases, with 16 bases between. The germline gives CDR1 MNHNS, CDR2 SASEGT. The CDR3 region is CASSVISAGVSNQPQHF. The CDR3 bases are TGTGCCAGCAGTGTAATATCGGCAGGGGTTAGCAATCAGCCCCAGCATTTT.

The J gene is TRBJ1-2, the V gene TRBV10-3; 10 positions match TRBD1. Trimming removed 6 bases from V and 6 bases from J; junction bases left unmatched: 1. Germline V gives CDR1 ENHRY, CDR2 SYGVKD. The CDR3 loop spans 12 amino acids. The CDR3 loop reads CAISGTGDGYTF. In nucleotides, the CDR3 is TGTGCCATCAGCGGGACAGGGGATGGCTACACCTTC.

The rearrangement uses TRBV9 and TRBJ2-2; D is unresolved. Germline V CDR1 and CDR2: SGDLS, YYNGEE. The CDR3 length is 15 residues. Trimming shortened V by 0 bases and J by 4 bases, and 10 bases separated the two germline ends. CDR3 sequence reads: CASSVGPEVTGELFF. In DNA, the CDR3 is TGTGCCAGCAGCGTAGGTCCCGAGGTCACCGGGGAGCTGTTTTTT. Supplemented by reference TRBV9 and TRBJ2-2, the full variable domain reads DSGVTQTPKHLITATGQRVTLRCSPRSGDLSVYWYQQSLDQGLQFLIQYYNGEERAKGNILERFSAQQFPDLHSELNLSSLELGDSALYFCASSVGPEVTGELFFGEGSRLTVL.

CDR3 DNA sequence: TGTGCCAGCAGTGTTTTTCAGGGTGGACCCTACGAGCAGTACTTC. Its protein product is CASSVFQGGPYEQYF. The chain uses TRBV6-1 and TRBJ2-7, with a possible D match to TRBD1 (5 bases). This CDR3 region has 15 residues. The V end was cut by 4 bases, the J end by 2 bases, with 15 bases between. CDR1 MNHNS and CDR2 SASEGT come from the germline V gene.

With respect to this clone: This sample also contains other DNA sequences that code for the same CDR3. The rearrangement joins TRBV6-5 to TRBJ1-2; D is perhaps TRBD1 (6 bases). V gave up 2 bases and J gave up 2 bases, with 9 bases separating them. The CDR3 runs to 14 residues. Germline CDR1 is MNHEY and CDR2 is SVGAGI. The CDR3 DNA reads as TGTGCCAGCAGTTACCTCACAGGGAACTATGGCTACACCTTC. Protein sequence: CASSYLTGNYGYTF.

This chain links TRBV7-2 with TRBJ2-6; D is possibly TRBD1 (5 bases). Deletions cut 2 bases from V and 0 bases from J, with 8 bases between. Germline V gene sequence: CDR1 SGHTA, CDR2 FQGNSA. The CDR3 runs 16 residues. The CDR3 spells CASSLRQPSGANVLTF. Here the CDR3 DNA reads TGTGCCAGCAGCTTACGACAGCCCTCTGGGGCCAACGTCCTGACTTTC.

The chain links TRBV7-2 to TRBJ1-2; 8 bases align to TRBD1. Germline V gene lookup returns CDR1 SGHTA and CDR2 FQGNSA. Trimming at V came to 5 bases and at J to 3 bases, leaving 11 bases not matched to a gene. The CDR3 is 16 residues long. The CDR3 nucleotides read TGTGCCAGCAGCATCAGAGACAGGGGCTGGGACTATGGCTACACCTTC. Residues: CASSIRDRGWDYGYTF.

The chain has TRBV5-8 and TRBJ2-7, with 7 nucleotides matching TRBD1. Germline V gene sequence: CDR1 SGHTS, CDR2 YDEGEE. V was pared by 2 bases and J by 3 bases, with 2 bases of the junction left unmatched. The CDR3 spans 13 residues. CDR3 loop: CASSLRTGYEQYF. The CDR3 DNA follows: TGTGCCAGCAGCTTACGGACAGGCTACGAGCAGTACTTC.

Concerning this clone: This may stem from a read error, because a much larger clone lies one nucleotide away. V usage is TRBV5-1 and J usage is TRBJ2-2; 7 bases align to TRBD1. CDR3 length: 15 amino acids. Germline lookup yields CDR1 SGHRS and CDR2 YFSETQ. Trimming at V came to 3 bases and at J to 2 bases, leaving 4 bases not matched to a gene. This CDR3 is CASSSRQGNTGELFF. The CDR3 coding sequence is TGCGCCAGCAGCTCTAGACAGGGAAACACCGGGGAGCTGTTTTTT.

The V and J genes are TRBV18 and TRBJ1-4; no clear D gene. Germline V CDR1 and CDR2: KGHSH, LQKENI. Between the trimmed V and J ends, which lost 1 base and 8 bases, there was a span of 8 bases. CDR3 length: 13 residues. CDR3 nucleotides: TGTGCCAGCTCACCACTATTGATGGAAAAACTGTTTTTT. This encodes CASSPLLMEKLFF.

V gene TRBV7-8 combines with J gene TRBJ1-2, with a tentative D call TRBD1 (5 bases). The V end lost 1 base, the J end lost 4 bases, and 22 bases lay between the germline ends. The CDR3 is made up of 18 amino acids. CDR1 and CDR2 (germline): SGHVS, FQNEAQ. CDR3 DNA: TGTGCCAGCAGCTTAGTTGCCCAGGGAAGGGGCATAAGCTATGGCTACACCTTC. Its protein is CASSLVAQGRGISYGYTF.

This clone was recorded once. V gene TRBV11-3 combines with J gene TRBJ2-3; D possibly corresponds to TRBD1 (6 bases). The CDR3 totals 14 residues. Germline CDR1 is SGHNT and CDR2 is YENEEA. Between the trimmed V and J ends, which lost 3 bases and 0 bases, there was a span of 7 bases. CDR3 in DNA: TGTGCCAGCAGCTTGGGACACAGCACAGATACGCAGTATTTT. Amino acids: CASSLGHSTDTQYF.

The chain recombines TRBV10-3 with TRBJ2-3; 8 nucleotides agree with TRBD2. V shed 7 bases, J shed 2 bases, and the junction held 5 bases outside the gene matches. This CDR3 is 14 amino acids long. Looked up from germline, CDR1 is ENHRY and CDR2 is SYGVKD. CDR3 bases: TGTGCCATCAAGGCTAGCGGGCACACAGATACGCAGTATTTT. This encodes CAIKASGHTDTQYF.

V gene TRBV15 combines with J gene TRBJ1-4; the D gene is possibly TRBD1 (5 bases). Trimming removed 0 bases from V and 7 bases from J, with 9 bases in between. Per germline, CDR1 LNHNV and CDR2 YYDKDF (reference sequence). The length of the CDR3 is 14 residues. CDR3 protein: CATSRDNGGEKLFF. The CDR3 DNA is TGTGCCACCAGCAGAGATAATGGGGGTGAAAAACTGTTTTTT.

This chain joins TRBV5-1 and TRBJ1-2; no definite D call. Trimming took off 2 bases at V and 0 bases at J, with 8 bases between the two ends. This CDR3 has 14 amino acids. Germline-derived CDR1 and CDR2 are SGHRS and YFSETQ. The CDR3 region is CASSFSGTNYGYTF. The CDR3 coding sequence is TGCGCCAGCAGCTTCTCGGGCACTAACTATGGCTACACCTTC.

The V call is TRBV7-9, the J call TRBJ2-3; D might be TRBD1 or TRBD2, each matching 5 bases. Germline loops: CDR1 SEHNR, CDR2 FQNEAQ (reference sequence). This CDR3 is 16 amino acids long. The V end lost 2 bases, the J end lost 4 bases, and 16 bases lay between the germline ends. CDR3 amino acids: CASSLKRGAPSDTQYF. The CDR3 DNA reads TGTGCCAGCAGCTTAAAGAGAGGGGCTCCGTCAGATACGCAGTATTTT. Filled out from reference TRBV7-9 and TRBJ2-3, the complete variable domain reads DTGVSQNPRHKITKRGQNVTFRCDPISEHNRLYWYRQTLGQGPEFLTYFQNEAQLEKSRLLSDRFSAERPKGSFSTLEIQRTEQGDSAMYLCASSLKRGAPSDTQYFGPGTRLTVL.

The rearrangement joins TRBV10-3 to TRBJ2-1; weak D call: TRBD2 (6 bases). This CDR3 has 16 amino acids. The V end was cut by 4 bases, the J end by 0 bases, with 13 bases between. CDR1 is ENHRY, CDR2 SYGVKD, per germline. The CDR3 sequence: CAISGGGASSYNEQFF. DNA of the CDR3: TGTGCCATCAGTGGCGGCGGGGCTAGCTCCTACAATGAGCAGTTCTTC.

The gene calls are TRBV6-6 and TRBJ1-6; D ambiguous. Germline V gene sequence: CDR1 MNHNY, CDR2 SVGAGI (reference sequence). V was pared by 5 bases and J by 6 bases, with 14 bases between. The CDR3 contains 15 residues. In DNA form, the CDR3 reads TGTGCCAGCAGTAAGCTAGATTCAGTTAATTCACCCCTCCACTTT. The encoded protein is CASSKLDSVNSPLHF.

The rearrangement uses TRBV4-3 and TRBJ1-5; D is undetermined. The germline V gene has CDR1 LGHNA and CDR2 YSLEER. Trimming left V 0 bases short and J 6 bases short, with 9 bases between. CDR3 length: 14 amino acids. The CDR3 sequence is CASSQEAGSQPQHF. Here the CDR3 DNA reads TGCGCCAGCAGCCAAGAAGCCGGAAGTCAGCCCCAGCATTTT.

This chain joins TRBV6-6 and TRBJ1-3; a possible D gene is TRBD1 (5 bases). The CDR3 is made up of 14 amino acids. V gave up 6 bases and J gave up 0 bases, with 9 bases separating them. Germline CDR1 reads MNHNY; CDR2 reads SVGAGI (reference sequence). DNA of the CDR3: TGTGCCAGCAGCACAGGTAGCTCTGGAAACACCATATATTTT. This gives the protein CASSTGSSGNTIYF.

The chain recombines TRBV5-4 with TRBJ2-7; the D gene is possibly TRBD1 (6 bases). Germline V CDR1 and CDR2: SGHNT, YYREEE (reference sequence). V lost 0 bases to trimming and J lost 1 base, with 11 bases between them. The CDR3 sequence is 15 residues long. In nucleotides, the CDR3 is TGTGCCAGCAGCTTGGACAGGGCCACGTCCTACGAGCAGTACTTC. The encoded protein is CASSLDRATSYEQYF.

The chain recombines TRBV7-2 with TRBJ1-2; no definite D call. The V gene's germline CDR1 is SGHTA and CDR2 FQGNSA. The CDR3 extends over 14 amino acids. Trimming left V 2 bases short and J 2 bases short, with 9 bases between. The CDR3 bases are TGTGCCAGCAGCTTACTGACCTTAAACTATGGCTACACCTTC. This encodes CASSLLTLNYGYTF.

This clone is a singleton in its sample. The V gene is TRBV6-5, the J gene TRBJ2-7, with TRBD2 identical over 7 bases. Germline V CDR1 and CDR2: MNHEY, SVGAGI. V was clipped by 1 base and J by 5 bases; unmatched bases: 8. The CDR3 spans 15 residues. In DNA form, the CDR3 reads TGTGCCAGCAGTTACTACGGGACTATGGTACACGAGCAGTACTTC. It yields the protein CASSYYGTMVHEQYF.

The CDR3 is CASSPSVQTYGYTF. DNA for the CDR3: TGTGCCAGCTCACCATCGGTACAAACCTATGGCTACACCTTC. V usage is TRBV18 and J usage is TRBJ1-2; D not certain. Per the germline V gene, CDR1 is KGHSH and CDR2 is LQKENI. Trimming left V 2 bases short and J 4 bases short, with 11 bases between. This CDR3 contains 14 residues.

Only a few counts were recorded for this clone. V and J are TRBV5-1 and TRBJ2-7; the D gene is possibly TRBD2 (7 bases). Between the trimmed V and J ends, which lost 0 bases and 5 bases, there was a span of 12 bases. The CDR3 has 14 amino acids. Germline CDR1 and CDR2: SGHRS and YFSETQ. For the CDR3, the DNA is TGCGCCAGCAGCTTGGAGCAGGGGAGGGACGAGCAGTACTTC. Translated, it gives CASSLEQGRDEQYF.

The chain recombines TRBV5-4 with TRBJ2-2, with D unresolved. The germline V gene encodes CDR1 SGHNT and CDR2 YYREEE (reference sequence). V shed 1 base and J shed 1 base, with 5 bases lying between them. The CDR3 is 14 residues long. The CDR3 sequence is CASSLTENTGELFF. CDR3 nucleotide sequence: TGTGCCAGCAGCTTGACAGAGAACACCGGGGAGCTGTTTTTT.

The chain uses TRBV5-6 and TRBJ2-5; weak D call: TRBD1 (5 bases). In germline, CDR1 is SGHDT, CDR2 YYEEEE. V shed 0 bases and J shed 0 bases, with 12 bases lying between them. The CDR3 loop spans 16 amino acids. CDR3 nucleotide sequence: TGTGCCAGCAGCTTGGAGAGACAGAGGTACCAAGAGACCCAGTACTTC. It codes for CASSLERQRYQETQYF.